Shown below are 15 T cell receptor beta chains from a single sample sequenced in a study of blood T cell repertoires in COVID-19. The data were produced by immunoSEQ multiplex PCR, yet TCRdb's version contains in-frame clones alone and is incomplete. The table shows about 290,000 clones, with around four fifths occurring only once. The sequencing input was peripheral blood. The receptors here all came from a woman aged 45-65 years with active or convalescent COVID-19.

The rearrangement links TRBV29-1 to TRBJ2-6, with TRBD2 matching over 8 bases. This CDR3 is 14 amino acids long. Germline-derived CDR1 and CDR2 are SQVTM and ANQGSEA. After removal of 3 bases from V and 2 bases from J, the junction contained 0 bases not matched to a gene. The CDR3 DNA reads as TGCAGCGTTGACGGGGGGGCTGGGGCCAACGTCCTGACTTTC. It specifies CSVDGGAGANVLTF.

The chain couples TRBV19 to TRBJ1-1; 7 positions match TRBD1. V dropped 3 bases and J dropped 8; count of bases not matched to a gene: 3. The CDR3 contains 12 residues. Germline CDR1 LNHDA, CDR2 SQIVND (reference sequence). CDR3 DNA sequence: TGTGCCAGTAGTATTCCCAGGGGGGAAGCTTTCTTT. It translates to CASSIPRGEAFF.

The V gene is TRBV7-7, the J gene TRBJ2-5; D is perhaps TRBD2 (6 bases). The CDR3 is 15 residues long. Looked up from germline, CDR1 is SSHAT and CDR2 is FNYEAQ (reference sequence). With 5 bases removed from V and 2 bases from J, the gap between germline ends came to 15 bases. For the CDR3, the DNA is TGTGCCAGCAGCACGGGGTTCGGAGGGCAAGAGACCCAGTACTTC. It codes for CASSTGFGGQETQYF.

The chain combines TRBV10-3 with TRBJ1-3, with D unresolved. The CDR3 consists of 17 residues. Germline V CDR1 and CDR2: ENHRY, SYGVKD. The ends were cut back, 2 bases at V and 0 bases at J, with 14 bases in the middle. CDR3 residues: CAISEGRGGFSGNTIYF. Written as DNA, the CDR3 is TGTGCCATCAGTGAGGGCAGAGGAGGTTTCTCTGGAAACACCATATATTTT.

J is TRBJ1-1 and V is TRBV6-5; 7 nucleotides agree with TRBD1. V lost 2 bases, J lost 0 bases, and 3 bases stayed unmatched. Germline CDR1 MNHEY, CDR2 SVGAGI. The CDR3 sequence is 15 residues long. CDR3 nucleotides: TGTGCCAGCAGTTACAGGGGGCCCCTGAACACTGAAGCTTTCTTT. This gives the protein CASSYRGPLNTEAFF.

This chain connects TRBV12-3 or TRBV12-4 to TRBJ1-2; tentative D call: TRBD1 (5 bases). V lost 6 bases, J lost 2 bases, and 10 bases lay in between. The CDR3 covers 13 residues. CDR3 protein: CASSIQVNYGYTF. The CDR3 DNA is TGTGCCAGCAGCATACAGGTGAACTATGGCTACACCTTC.

The chain carries TRBV5-1 and TRBJ2-7; 10 nucleotides line up with TRBD2. The germline gives CDR1 SGHRS, CDR2 YFSETQ. Germline trimming cut 1 base from V and 2 bases from J; bases unmatched to any gene: 12. This CDR3 spans 18 amino acids. CDR3 DNA sequence: TGCGCCAGCAGCTTGCCCAAATCCGGGACTAGCGCGGCCTACGAGCAGTACTTC. Encoded protein: CASSLPKSGTSAAYEQYF.

The chain has TRBV7-9 and TRBJ1-2; 7 bases line up with TRBD1. The CDR3 spans 14 residues. V trimming: 0 bases; J trimming: 3 bases; junction bases outside the gene matches: 1. Germline loops: CDR1 SEHNR, CDR2 FQNEAQ (reference sequence). The CDR3 loop is CASSLAGQHYGYTF. The DNA of the CDR3 is TGTGCCAGCAGCTTAGCGGGACAGCACTATGGCTACACCTTC.

This chain connects TRBV7-9 to TRBJ2-3; D remains ambiguous. Germline CDR1 SEHNR, CDR2 FQNEAQ (reference sequence). The CDR3 length is 13 residues. The V gene lost 1 base and the J gene lost 4 bases, with 6 bases spanning the gap. The CDR3 DNA reads TGTGCCAGCAGCTTAGGCGTACCAGATACGCAGTATTTT. It encodes CASSLGVPDTQYF.

The DNA of the CDR3 is TGCAGCGTGGGGAGACAGGGGGAAGGGGGTGGCTACACCTTC. It translates to CSVGRQGEGGGYTF. This rearrangement joins TRBV29-1 to TRBJ1-2; 9 bases fit TRBD1. CDR1 and CDR2 (germline): SQVTM, ANQGSEA. With V trimmed by 6 bases and J by 7 bases, 12 bases remained unmatched. The CDR3 extends over 14 amino acids.

Only a few counts were recorded for this clone. CDR3 bases: TGCGCCAGCAGCTCCGCCGGGACAGGGGGCTTGAACACTGAAGCTTTCTTT. Its protein product is CASSSAGTGGLNTEAFF. The V call is TRBV4-1, the J call TRBJ1-1; 12 bases line up with TRBD1. With V trimmed by 5 bases and J by 0 bases, 7 bases remained unmatched. Germline V CDR1 and CDR2: MGHRA, YSYEKL. The CDR3 consists of 17 residues.

This clone appeared a few times. The chain links TRBV4-2 to TRBJ2-2, with TRBD2 as a possible D gene (6 bases). This CDR3 is 15 amino acids long. Germline V CDR1 and CDR2: LGHNA, YNFKEQ. V lost 4 bases and J lost 5, with 14 bases in between. The CDR3, as DNA: TGTGCCAGCAGCCGACGGGAGCGGGCAACCGGGGAGCTGTTTTTT. It codes for CASSRRERATGELFF.

The chain is built from TRBV7-2 and TRBJ2-5, with D perhaps matching TRBD1 (6 bases). Germline V CDR1 and CDR2: SGHTA, FQGNSA. This CDR3 is built from 14 residues. The CDR3 DNA reads as TGTGCAAGCGACGTGACAGGCAGGCAAGAGACCCAGTACTTC. Translated, it gives CASDVTGRQETQYF.

The chain uses TRBV24-1 and TRBJ2-5, with D possibly being TRBD1 (5 bases). This CDR3 has 13 amino acids. Germline V gene sequence: CDR1 KGHDR, CDR2 SFDVKD. V was pared by 5 bases and J by 5 bases, with 11 bases between. CDR3 DNA sequence: TGTGCCACCAGTGGTAGGGGTTGGGAGACCCAGTACTTC. Encoded protein: CATSGRGWETQYF.

J is TRBJ2-5 and V is TRBV5-1; 9 positions match TRBD1. Per the germline V gene, CDR1 is SGHRS and CDR2 is YFSETQ. There are 15 residues in the CDR3. J was trimmed by 5 bases and V by 3 bases; bases with no gene match: 8. This chain's CDR3 is CASSYRTGVIETQYF. CDR3 coding DNA: TGCGCCAGCAGCTACAGGACAGGGGTGATCGAGACCCAGTACTTC.